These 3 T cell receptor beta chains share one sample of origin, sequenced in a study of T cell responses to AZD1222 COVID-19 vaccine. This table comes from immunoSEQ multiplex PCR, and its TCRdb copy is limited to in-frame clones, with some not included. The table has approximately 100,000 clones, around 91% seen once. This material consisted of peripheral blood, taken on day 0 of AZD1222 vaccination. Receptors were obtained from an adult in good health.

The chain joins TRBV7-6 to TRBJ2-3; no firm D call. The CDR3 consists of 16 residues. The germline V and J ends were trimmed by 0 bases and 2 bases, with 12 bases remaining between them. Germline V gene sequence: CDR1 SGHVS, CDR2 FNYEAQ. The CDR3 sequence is CASSLASGLYTDTQYF. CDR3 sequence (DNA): TGTGCCAGCAGCTTAGCGTCGGGCCTTTACACAGATACGCAGTATTTT.

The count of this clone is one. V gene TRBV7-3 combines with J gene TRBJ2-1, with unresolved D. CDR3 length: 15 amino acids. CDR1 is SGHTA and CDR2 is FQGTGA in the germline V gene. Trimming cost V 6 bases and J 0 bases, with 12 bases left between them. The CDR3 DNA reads TGTGCCAGCAGTTTCTCTTCCCGCTCCTACAATGAGCAGTTCTTC. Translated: CASSFSSRSYNEQFF.

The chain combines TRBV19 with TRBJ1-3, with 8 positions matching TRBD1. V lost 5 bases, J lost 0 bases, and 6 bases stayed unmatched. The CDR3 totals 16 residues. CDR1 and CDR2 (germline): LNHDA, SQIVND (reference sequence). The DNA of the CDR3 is TGTGCCAGTAGTTTACGGACAGGGAGCTCTGGAAACACCATATATTTT. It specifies CASSLRTGSSGNTIYF.